This TCR beta chain was identified during a study of blood T cell repertoires in COVID-19. Germline CDR1 SGHRS, CDR2 YFSETQ. The CDR3 covers 14 residues. Trimming removed 0 bases at V and 4 bases at J, with 11 bases between. Note on this clone: Other DNA sequences in this sample translate to the same CDR3.

Participants were aged about 18 to 100 years from roughly 25 US areas. Measured with immunoSEQ multiplex PCR; TCRdb has only the in-frame clones, and not every one. The sample consists of some 150,000 clones, around 83% of them appearing once. The sequencing input was PBMCs or T cells enriched from blood (not recorded which). The TCR sequence derives from a woman between 45 and 60 years old in a cohort exposed to, infected with or recovered from COVID-19 (not recorded which). This chain uses TRBV5-1 with TRBJ2-7; TRBD1 might be the D (7 bases). The CDR3 sequence is CASSLGAGGYEQYF. The CDR3 coding sequence is TGCGCCAGCAGCTTGGGGGCAGGGGGGTACGAGCAGTACTTC.